One and the same sample provided the 10 T cell receptor beta chains below, sequenced in a study of T cell clusters in autoimmune cytopenias. TRB was amplified from 250 ng of peripheral blood genomic DNA per sample. TRB rearrangements were amplified by touch-down multiplex PCR with mixed TRB-A/B primers. TCRdb re-called the multiplex PCR reads and shows each CDR3 protein once, DNA omitted. The sample totals 8,000 to 9,500 distinct CDR3 sequences. Sequences were obtained from peripheral blood. The receptors were sampled from a human donor with an autoimmune cytopenia or autoimmune hepatitis (not recorded which).

The chain has TRBV6-5 and TRBJ1-6; the TRBD1 assignment by TCRdb is unverifiable without DNA. CDR1 is MNHEY and CDR2 is SVGAGI in the germline V gene. This CDR3 has 18 residues. The CDR3 sequence: CASSYSVPGASYNSPLHF.

V gene TRBV27 combines with J gene TRBJ2-7; TCRdb calls TRBD1, which cannot be checked without DNA. The germline CDR1 and CDR2 sequences are MNHEY and SMNVEV (reference sequence). The CDR3 consists of 12 residues. The chain's CDR3 is CASSSLGVEQYF.

Frequency places this clonotype as medium-sized. The chain carries TRBV29-1 and TRBJ2-5. Germline CDR1 reads SQVTM; CDR2 reads ANQGSEA. The CDR3 length is 12 residues. The chain's CDR3 is CSSNLGSETQYF. Together with reference TRBV29-1 and TRBJ2-5, the CDR3 gives the full variable domain: SAVISQKPSRDICQRGTSLTIQCQVDSQVTMMFWYRQQPGQSLTLIATANQGSEATYESGFVIDKFPISRPNLTFSTLTVSNMSPEDSSIYLCSSNLGSETQYFGPGTRLLVL.

This clonotype shows up as medium-sized by frequency. The J gene is TRBJ2-3, the V gene TRBV5-6. The length of the CDR3 is 11 residues. Germline loops: CDR1 SGHDT, CDR2 YYEEEE. The CDR3 reads CASSRRGTQYF. The full variable domain, rest sourced from reference TRBV5-6 and TRBJ2-3, is DAGVTQSPTHLIKTRGQQVTLRCSPKSGHDTVSWYQQALGQGPQFIFQYYEEEERQRGNFPDRFSGHQFPNYSSELNVNALLLGDSALYLCASSRRGTQYFGPGTRLTVL.

The J gene is TRBJ2-7, the V gene TRBV24-1. This CDR3 has 11 amino acids. In germline, CDR1 is KGHDR, CDR2 SFDVKD. The CDR3 sequence is CATGSGDEQYF.

This chain uses TRBV12-3 or TRBV12-4 with TRBJ2-3. This CDR3 region has 16 residues. This CDR3 is CASSFAGFPSTDTQYF.

This chain links TRBV6-6 with TRBJ1-1; TCRdb lists TRBD1, though no DNA is available to test this call. Germline V lookup: CDR1 MNHNY, CDR2 SVGAGI (reference sequence). This CDR3 has 12 amino acids. CDR3 sequence reads: CASIGGDAEAFF.

V usage is TRBV6-5 and J usage is TRBJ1-2; the TCRdb D gene call, TRBD1, has no DNA to confirm it. This CDR3 contains 13 residues. Germline V gene sequence: CDR1 MNHEY, CDR2 SVGAGI. CDR3 region: CASSYFQGFGYTF.

The CDR3 sequence: CASSFDRANEQFF. The V and J genes are TRBV5-1 and TRBJ2-1; TCRdb designates TRBD1, a call that cannot be tested without DNA. CDR3 length equals 13 residues. The germline CDR1 and CDR2 sequences are SGHRS and YFSETQ.

Here the CDR3 reads CASTDGALAKNIQYF. The rearrangement links TRBV19 to TRBJ2-4; absent DNA, TCRdb's TRBD1 call cannot be checked. Germline assignment: CDR1 LNHDA and CDR2 SQIVND (reference sequence). This CDR3 region has 15 residues.